The sequence of this T cell receptor beta chain was determined in a study of T-cell memory formation after mild COVID-19. Findings and limits, study-wide: A balance of CD4 and CD8 characterized clones contracting day 15 to 85, whereas later expanders leaned CD4+. Researchers found some responding clones in pre-infection memory, a sign that cross-reactive memory joined. Shrinking CD4+ clones resided mostly in CM and EM, and CD8+ ones in EMRA.

Using constant-segment primers, 5'RACE produced TCR alpha and TCR beta cDNA libraries carrying sample barcodes and UMIs. TCRdb passed the 5' RACE reads through MiXCR, listing each CDR3 protein once. This repertoire shows a few hundred thousand distinct CDR3 sequences, under 20% found once; its top ten account for around 23%. V was pared by 2 bases and J by 4 bases, with 13 bases between. CDR1 is SGHRS and CDR2 is YFSETQ in the germline V gene. The length of the CDR3 is 15 residues. Regarding this clonotype: Its antigen is unknown.

This TCR was recovered from a young man who had mild COVID-19 (a few samples of this study predate the infection). Cell type and time point are not known. Sequenced input: PBMCs or a T cell subset sorted from them (not recorded which). The V gene is TRBV5-1, the J gene TRBJ2-1; the D is unclear. CDR3 loop: CASSLTQNDYNEQFF. The CDR3 nucleotides are TGCGCCAGCAGCTTAACGCAAAACGATTACAATGAGCAGTTCTTC.